The 23 T cell receptor beta chains reported below all come from one sample, sequenced in a study of T cells in Graves' hyperthyroidism and ophthalmopathy. RNA transcripts yielded amplified TCR beta CDR3 regions. First-round RT-PCR targeting the TCR CDR3 was performed with the HTBI primer set. TCRdb recomputed calls from the multiplex PCR reads with MiXCR, one row per CDR3 protein. This table holds about 600,000 distinct CDR3 sequences, roughly 15% found once. The sequenced material came from blood. The receptors were gathered from a woman in her forties or fifties with Graves' ophthalmopathy.

The rearrangement joins TRBV12-3 or TRBV12-4 to TRBJ2-2; D uncertain. The CDR3 sequence is 11 residues long. V was cut by 7 bases and J by 6 bases, with 6 bases left in between. This chain's CDR3 is CASTPSGELFF. CDR3 DNA sequence: TGTGCCAGCACTCCTTCCGGGGAGCTGTTTTTT.

This clonotype was observed a handful of times. The chain recombines TRBV9 with TRBJ2-2; D might be TRBD2 (6 bases). CDR3 length equals 17 residues. From germline, CDR1 is SGDLS and CDR2 YYNGEE. The ends were cut back, 1 base at V and 2 bases at J, with 15 bases in the middle. In DNA form, the CDR3 reads TGTGCCAGCAGCGTACCCCGTGGTAGCGGAAACACCGGGGAGCTGTTTTTT. This encodes CASSVPRGSGNTGELFF.

There are many counts of this clonotype. The chain joins TRBV6-1 to TRBJ1-1, with 10 bases that match TRBD1. Germline V gene sequence: CDR1 MNHNS, CDR2 SASEGT. The CDR3 consists of 12 residues. The trim removed 8 bases at V and 7 bases at J, leaving 4 bases unmatched. The CDR3 protein is CASGQGEVEAFF. In DNA form, the CDR3 reads TGTGCCAGCGGACAGGGGGAGGTTGAAGCTTTCTTT.

This clonotype occurred a few times. This may stem from a read error, because a much larger clone lies one nucleotide away. The chain couples TRBV20-1 to TRBJ2-3; 8 bases are shared with TRBD1. The germline CDR1 and CDR2 sequences are DFQATT and SNEGSKA (reference sequence). The CDR3 is 16 amino acids. The CDR3 sequence: CSARPLTGVVTGTQYF. CDR3 nucleotides: TGCAGTGCTAGACCGTTGACAGGGGTGGTGACAGGTACGCAGTATTTT.

This clonotype was seen at least ten times. This rearrangement joins TRBV15 to TRBJ2-7; 8 bases match TRBD2. CDR3 length equals 17 residues. V was clipped by 1 base and J by 0 bases; unmatched bases: 8. CDR1 is LNHNV and CDR2 is YYDKDF in the germline V gene (reference sequence). The DNA of the CDR3 is TGTGCCACCAGCAGAGTTGTGGGAAGCGGGAGCTCCTACGAGCAGTACTTC. Amino acids: CATSRVVGSGSSYEQYF.

Ten or more counts support this clonotype. The genes are TRBV27 and TRBJ2-1; TRBD1 is a possible D gene (6 bases). The ends were cut back, 5 bases at V and 0 bases at J, with 14 bases in the middle. The CDR3 is made up of 16 amino acids. Per germline, CDR1 MNHEY and CDR2 SMNVEV (reference sequence). This CDR3 is CASSPVTGISYNEQFF. The CDR3 DNA sequence: TGTGCCAGCAGTCCCGTAACAGGGATCTCCTACAATGAGCAGTTCTTC.

This clonotype has ten or more counts. V gene TRBV7-9 combines with J gene TRBJ2-5, with 9 bases fitting TRBD1. Germline CDR1 reads SEHNR; CDR2 reads FQNEAQ (reference sequence). The CDR3 loop spans 15 amino acids. V trimming: 7 bases; J trimming: 1 base; junction bases outside the gene matches: 7. The DNA of the CDR3 is TGTGCCAGCACCTCCTTACAGGGGGCCCAAGAGACCCAGTACTTC. Its protein product is CASTSLQGAQETQYF.

The table lists this clonotype with a few counts. The chain combines TRBV4-3 with TRBJ1-6, with D perhaps matching TRBD1 (5 bases). Germline assignment: CDR1 LGHNA and CDR2 YSLEER. Trimming removed 3 bases from V and 0 bases from J, with 6 bases in between. CDR3 size: 15 residues. DNA of the CDR3: TGCGCCAGCAGCCAGGGGGACTCCTATAATTCACCCCTCCACTTT. This gives the protein CASSQGDSYNSPLHF.

This clonotype was seen only a few times. This may stem from a read error, because a much larger clone lies one nucleotide away. The V call is TRBV28, the J call TRBJ2-1; D ambiguous. Trimming stripped 5 bases from V and 3 bases from J, with 17 bases between. The CDR3 sequence is 16 residues long. Germline CDR1 is MDHEN and CDR2 is SYDVKM. CDR3 DNA: TGTGCCAGCAGTAAACTAAAACAGACCTTCTACAATGAGCAGTTCTTC. Translated: CASSKLKQTFYNEQFF.

This clonotype was observed many times. The V and J genes are TRBV20-1 and TRBJ2-1; a weak D match, TRBD2 (6 bases). Trimming pared 6 bases from V and 4 bases from J, leaving 16 bases between. The CDR3 is 14 residues long. The germline gives CDR1 DFQATT, CDR2 SNEGSKA (reference sequence). The CDR3 DNA reads TGCAGTGCCAACCAAGGCGGGGCATACAATGAGCAGTTCTTC. Its protein product is CSANQGGAYNEQFF.

This clonotype came up many times. The chain recombines TRBV6-2 or TRBV6-3 with TRBJ2-7; 9 nucleotides match TRBD2. The ends lost 8 bases at V and 6 bases at J; junction bases unmatched: 11. The CDR3 is 14 amino acids. Germline loops: CDR1 MNHEY, CDR2 SVGEGT. In DNA form, the CDR3 reads TGTGCCAGCTTTCGTCCTAGCGGGATCGGCGAGCAGTACTTC. It yields the protein CASFRPSGIGEQYF.

This clonotype showed up many times. This chain links TRBV6-2 or TRBV6-3 with TRBJ2-7; tentatively, D is TRBD1 or TRBD2 (5 bases each). Trimming cost V 2 bases and J 5 bases, with 19 bases left between them. The CDR3 consists of 16 residues. Germline V gives CDR1 MNHEY, CDR2 SVGEGT. DNA of the CDR3: TGTGCCAGCAGTTACCAATCAACGAGGGGTGTCGACGAGCAGTACTTC. It is translated as CASSYQSTRGVDEQYF.

This clonotype was seen at least ten times. The genes are TRBV12-3 or TRBV12-4 and TRBJ1-1; D remains ambiguous. Trimming cost V 4 bases and J 0 bases, with 12 bases left between them. This CDR3 region has 15 residues. The CDR3 DNA reads as TGTGCCAGCAGTTCTGGCGGACGGCTGAACACTGAAGCTTTCTTT. Protein sequence: CASSSGGRLNTEAFF.

This clonotype appeared many times. V gene TRBV20-1 combines with J gene TRBJ2-3; 8 bases agree with TRBD2. The ends lost 4 bases at V and 0 bases at J; junction bases unmatched: 6. The germline V gene encodes CDR1 DFQATT and CDR2 SNEGSKA (reference sequence). The CDR3 has 15 residues. CDR3 region: CSATSQRESTDTQYF. The DNA for the CDR3 is TGCAGTGCTACTTCCCAGCGGGAGAGCACAGATACGCAGTATTTT.

The genes are TRBV9 and TRBJ2-1; 7 nucleotides agree with TRBD2. CDR1 and CDR2 (germline): SGDLS, YYNGEE. The ends lost 4 bases at V and 7 bases at J; junction bases unmatched: 5. The CDR3 has 13 amino acids. The CDR3 sequence is CASSPDGRNEQFF. The DNA for the CDR3 is TGTGCCAGCAGCCCCGACGGGAGGAATGAGCAGTTCTTC.

This clonotype was seen only a few times. The chain couples TRBV9 to TRBJ2-1; 9 nucleotides line up with TRBD2. This CDR3 is built from 16 residues. Trimming at V came to 2 bases and at J to 3 bases, leaving 6 bases not matched to a gene. Germline CDR1 and CDR2: SGDLS and YYNGEE. In DNA form, the CDR3 reads TGTGCCAGCAGCGTTTTTGCGGGAGGGCACTACAATGAGCAGTTCTTC. This codes for CASSVFAGGHYNEQFF.

There are many counts of this clonotype. The chain uses TRBV5-1 and TRBJ1-1; D is possibly TRBD1 (6 bases). Deletions cut 0 bases from V and 6 bases from J, with 9 bases between. The V gene's germline CDR1 is SGHRS and CDR2 YFSETQ. The CDR3 is 13 amino acids. The CDR3 region is CASSLGGHAEAFF. Here the CDR3 DNA reads TGCGCCAGCAGCTTGGGGGGACACGCTGAAGCTTTCTTT.

The gene calls are TRBV27 and TRBJ2-7; weak D call: TRBD2 (6 bases). This CDR3 has 13 amino acids. Germline CDR1 reads MNHEY; CDR2 reads SMNVEV (reference sequence). V shed 7 bases and J shed 7 bases, with 17 bases lying between them. This CDR3 reads CASNRRDGGEQYF. The CDR3 DNA follows: TGTGCCAGCAATCGACGGGATGGGGGGGAGCAGTACTTC.

This clonotype was observed many times. This sequence joins TRBV6-1 and TRBJ2-7, with TRBD2 identical over 11 bases. The V segment lost 6 bases and the J segment 0 bases; nucleotides outside the gene matches: 7. Germline loops: CDR1 MNHNS, CDR2 SASEGT. The CDR3 extends over 16 amino acids. The CDR3 reads CASSARLAGSSYEQYF. CDR3 DNA: TGTGCCAGCAGCGCTCGACTAGCGGGATCCTCCTACGAGCAGTACTTC.

J is TRBJ2-6 and V is TRBV10-3, with D perhaps matching TRBD2 (6 bases). The CDR3 covers 14 residues. The V gene lost 7 bases and the J gene lost 2 bases, with 9 bases spanning the gap. CDR1 and CDR2 (germline): ENHRY, SYGVKD. The CDR3 region has the DNA TGTGCCATCAACGGAGGGGCTGGGGCCAACGTCCTGACTTTC. It specifies CAINGGAGANVLTF.

This clonotype was observed many times. The chain has TRBV20-1 and TRBJ1-1, with D unresolved. Germline assignment: CDR1 DFQATT and CDR2 SNEGSKA (reference sequence). Trimming left V 4 bases short and J 3 bases short, with 9 bases between. The CDR3 runs 12 residues. Here the CDR3 reads CSANKGDTEAFF. In nucleotides, the CDR3 is TGCAGTGCTAATAAGGGTGACACTGAAGCTTTCTTT.

The J gene is TRBJ2-3, the V gene TRBV19, with D hard to call. The V and J ends lost 3 bases and 2 bases respectively, with 3 bases between them. Looked up from germline, CDR1 is LNHDA and CDR2 is SQIVND (reference sequence). The CDR3 loop spans 12 amino acids. CDR3 protein: CASSIPTDTQYF. CDR3 nucleotide sequence: TGTGCCAGTAGTATCCCCACAGATACGCAGTATTTT.

In its sample, this clonotype was seen a few times. J is TRBJ1-2 and V is TRBV7-9, with unresolved D. The germline gives CDR1 SEHNR, CDR2 FQNEAQ (reference sequence). V gave up 3 bases and J gave up 4 bases, with 18 bases separating them. The CDR3 has 16 amino acids. The CDR3 DNA sequence: TGTGCCAGCAGCTTGGGGTCTGAATCCCTTTCCTATGGCTACACCTTC. Its translation is CASSLGSESLSYGYTF.